The clone carrying this T cell receptor (beta chain) has only a few counts. Its target is not known. Naive, central memory, regulatory and stem cell-like memory cells within the CD4+ compartment were sorted using CD45RO/CCR7/CD25/CD127/CD95/CD27. The data derive from a study of beta chain features in type 1 diabetes. General study results and limits: Moderate but significant shortening of TCRB CDR3s was recorded in all four CD4+ subsets from Type 1 diabetes patients.

Germline V gene data show CDR1 as SGHNT and CDR2 as YYREEE (reference sequence). The CDR3 spans 15 residues. The J segment lost 11 bases and the V segment lost 1 base, leaving 12 bases of the junction unmatched. cDNA synthesis used the whole RNA isolate, giving expressed TCRB sequences. Profiling relied on immunoSEQ multiplex PCR, and the TCRdb table lists in-frame clones only, not all of them. The sample contains about 120,000 clones, 16% of which appear only once. The receptor comes from a man aged 25-40 years with type 1 diabetes. Sequencing input: central memory CD4+ T cells from blood. The V gene is TRBV5-4, the J gene TRBJ1-1, with 9 bases that match TRBD1. CDR3 nucleotide sequence: TGTGCCAGCAGCTTGTGGGGACAGGGTACCCCGAGGGCTTTCTTT. Amino acids: CASSLWGQGTPRAFF.